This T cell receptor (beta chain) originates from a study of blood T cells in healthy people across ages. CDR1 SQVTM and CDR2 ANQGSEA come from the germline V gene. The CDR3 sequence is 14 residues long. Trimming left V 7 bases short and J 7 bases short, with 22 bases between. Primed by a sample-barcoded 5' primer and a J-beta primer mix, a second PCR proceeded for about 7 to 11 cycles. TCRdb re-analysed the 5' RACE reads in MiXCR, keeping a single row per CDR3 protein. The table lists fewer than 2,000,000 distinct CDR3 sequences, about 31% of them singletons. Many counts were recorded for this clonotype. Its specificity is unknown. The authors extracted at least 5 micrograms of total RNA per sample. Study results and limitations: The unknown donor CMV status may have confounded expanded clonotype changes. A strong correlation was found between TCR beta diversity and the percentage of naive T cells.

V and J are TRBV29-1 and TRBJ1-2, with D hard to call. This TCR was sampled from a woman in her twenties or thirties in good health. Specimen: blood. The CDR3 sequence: CSALAVEGAGGYTF. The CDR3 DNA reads TGCAGCGCTTTGGCAGTCGAGGGTGCTGGTGGCTACACCTTC.